A selection of T cell receptor beta chains follows, all from one sample in a study of cytotoxic CD8 clonotypes in ibrutinib-treated CLL. Sequenced by immunoSEQ multiplex PCR; TCRdb stores in-frame clones only, minus some. The table has roughly 28,000 clones, 62% seen once. Source: PBMCs, taken before ibrutinib treatment. Source of these receptors: a human donor with chronic lymphocytic leukemia. The CDR3 runs from the conserved cysteine through the conserved F or W. The D gene is left open where the match is weak. Not every row has a clone size; where given, it reads once, few, many or a size class.

v_gene,j_gene,abundance,d_gene,CDR3aa,CDR3nt
TRBV5-1,TRBJ2-7,NA,TRBD2,CASSLWTSGGSYEQYF,TGCGCCAGCAGCTTGTGGACTAGCGGGGGTTCCTACGAGCAGTACTTC
TRBV27,TRBJ2-3,NA,NA,CASSFGDTQYF,TGTGCCAGCAGTTTTGGAGATACGCAGTATTTT
TRBV19,TRBJ1-2,medium-sized,NA,CASSLTGNYGYTF,TGTGCCAGTAGTCTTACAGGGAACTATGGCTACACCTTC
TRBV5-1,TRBJ2-1,NA,TRBD2,CASQSWGLAAVEQFF,TGCGCCAGCCAATCGTGGGGACTAGCGGCGGTTGAGCAGTTCTTC
TRBV5-1,TRBJ2-7,few,TRBD2,CASSPPGLADYEQYF,TGCGCCAGCAGCCCTCCGGGACTAGCGGACTACGAGCAGTACTTC
TRBV4-1,TRBJ2-3,NA,NA,CASSGRTTDTQYF,TGCGCCAGCAGCGGAAGGACGACAGATACGCAGTATTTT
TRBV6-1,TRBJ2-2,NA,TRBD2,CASSEVAGGTGELFF,TGTGCCAGCAGTGAAGTAGCGGGGGGCACCGGGGAGCTGTTTTTT
TRBV6-5,TRBJ2-6,NA,NA,CASSATLGGANVLTF,TGTGCCAGCAGCGCGACCCTGGGTGGGGCCAACGTCCTGACTTTC
TRBV7-2,TRBJ1-5,few,NA,CASSRQGHNQPQHF,TGTGCCAGCAGCCGGCAGGGACACAATCAGCCCCAGCATTTT
TRBV27,TRBJ1-4,NA,NA,CASSWGREGEKLFF,TGTGCCAGCAGTTGGGGACGTGAGGGTGAAAAACTGTTTTTT
TRBV5-1,TRBJ2-6,NA,TRBD1,CASSLQGAGANVLTF,TGCGCCAGCAGCCTCCAGGGGGCTGGGGCCAACGTCCTGACTTTC
TRBV28,TRBJ1-1,NA,NA,CASSSPDPETEAFF,TGTGCCAGCAGTTCCCCGGACCCGGAGACTGAAGCTTTCTTT
TRBV18,TRBJ2-1,NA,NA,CASSPPWTGKGEQFF,TGTGCCAGCTCACCACCTTGGACCGGTAAGGGTGAGCAGTTCTTC